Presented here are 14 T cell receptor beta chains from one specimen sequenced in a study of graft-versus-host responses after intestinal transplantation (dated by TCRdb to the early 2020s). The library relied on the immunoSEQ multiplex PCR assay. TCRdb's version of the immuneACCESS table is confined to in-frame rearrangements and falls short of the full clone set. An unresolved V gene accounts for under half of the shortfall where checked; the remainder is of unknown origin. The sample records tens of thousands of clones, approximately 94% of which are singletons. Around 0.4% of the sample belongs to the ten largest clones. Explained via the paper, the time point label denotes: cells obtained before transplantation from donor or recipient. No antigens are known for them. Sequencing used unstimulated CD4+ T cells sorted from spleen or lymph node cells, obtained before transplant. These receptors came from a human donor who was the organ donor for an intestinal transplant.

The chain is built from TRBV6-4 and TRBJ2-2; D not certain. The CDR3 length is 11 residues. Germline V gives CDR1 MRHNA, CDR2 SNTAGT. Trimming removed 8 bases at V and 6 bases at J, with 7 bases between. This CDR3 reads CASLDAGELFF. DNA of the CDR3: TGTGCCAGCCTGGACGCCGGGGAGCTGTTTTTT.

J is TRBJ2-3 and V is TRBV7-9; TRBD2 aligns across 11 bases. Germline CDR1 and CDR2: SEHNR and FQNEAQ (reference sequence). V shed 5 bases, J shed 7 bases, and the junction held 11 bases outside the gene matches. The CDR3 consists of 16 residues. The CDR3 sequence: CASSPPTGTSGNTQYF. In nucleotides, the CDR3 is TGTGCCAGCAGCCCACCGACCGGGACTAGCGGTAATACGCAGTATTTT.

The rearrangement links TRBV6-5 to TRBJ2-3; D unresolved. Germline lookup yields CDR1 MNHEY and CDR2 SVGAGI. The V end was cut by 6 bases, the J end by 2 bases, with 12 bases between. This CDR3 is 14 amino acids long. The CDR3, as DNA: TGTGCCAGCAGCCCACAGCTACTCACAGATACGCAGTATTTT. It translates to CASSPQLLTDTQYF.

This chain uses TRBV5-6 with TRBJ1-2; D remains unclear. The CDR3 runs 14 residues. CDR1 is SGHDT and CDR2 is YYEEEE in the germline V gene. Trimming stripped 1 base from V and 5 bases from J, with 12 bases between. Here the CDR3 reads CASSLKVVWYGYTF. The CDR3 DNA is TGTGCCAGCAGCTTGAAGGTTGTCTGGTATGGCTACACCTTC.

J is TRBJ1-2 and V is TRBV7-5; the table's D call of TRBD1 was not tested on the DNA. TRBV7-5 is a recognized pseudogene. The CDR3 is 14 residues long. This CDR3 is CARSQTGPTYGYTF. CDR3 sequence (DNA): TGTGCCAGAAGCCAGACAGGTCCCACCTATGGCTACACCTTC.

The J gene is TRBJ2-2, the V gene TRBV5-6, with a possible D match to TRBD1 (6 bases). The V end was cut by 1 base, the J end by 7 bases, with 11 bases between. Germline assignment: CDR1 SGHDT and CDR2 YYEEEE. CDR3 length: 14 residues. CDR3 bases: TGTGCCAGCAGCTTGTTACAGGGTATCGGGGAGCTGTTTTTT. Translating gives CASSLLQGIGELFF.

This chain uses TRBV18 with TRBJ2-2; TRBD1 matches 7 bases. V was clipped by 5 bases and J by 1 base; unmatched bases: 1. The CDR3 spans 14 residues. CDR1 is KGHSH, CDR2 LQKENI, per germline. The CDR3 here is CASSGDRNTGELFF. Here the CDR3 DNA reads TGTGCCAGCTCAGGGGACAGGAACACCGGGGAGCTGTTTTTT.

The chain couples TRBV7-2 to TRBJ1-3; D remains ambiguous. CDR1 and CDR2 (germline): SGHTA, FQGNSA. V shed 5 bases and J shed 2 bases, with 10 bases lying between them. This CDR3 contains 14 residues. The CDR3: CASSIGPAGNTIYF. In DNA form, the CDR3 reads TGTGCCAGCAGCATAGGGCCTGCTGGAAACACCATATATTTT. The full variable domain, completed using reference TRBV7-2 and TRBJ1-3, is GAGVSQSPSNKVTEKGKDVELRCDPISGHTALYWYRQSLGQGLEFLIYFQGNSAPDKSGLPSDRFSAERTGGSVSTLTIQRTQQEDSAVYLCASSIGPAGNTIYFGEGSWLTVV.

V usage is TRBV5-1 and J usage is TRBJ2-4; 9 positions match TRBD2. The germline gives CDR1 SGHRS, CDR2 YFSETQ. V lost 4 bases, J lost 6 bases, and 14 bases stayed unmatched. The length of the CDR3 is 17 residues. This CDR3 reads CASSPTGISGGRNIQYF. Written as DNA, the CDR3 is TGCGCCAGCAGCCCGACCGGTATTAGCGGGGGAAGAAACATTCAGTACTTC. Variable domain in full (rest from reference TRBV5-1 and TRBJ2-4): KAGVTQTPRYLIKTRGQQVTLSCSPISGHRSVSWYQQTPGQGLQFLFEYFSETQRNKGNFPGRFSGRQFSNSRSEMNVSTLELGDSALYLCASSPTGISGGRNIQYFGAGTRLSVL.

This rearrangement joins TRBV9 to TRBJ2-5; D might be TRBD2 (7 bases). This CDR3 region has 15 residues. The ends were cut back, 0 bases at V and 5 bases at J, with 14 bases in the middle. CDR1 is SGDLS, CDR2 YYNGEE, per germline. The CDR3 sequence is CASSVVPGGGETQYF. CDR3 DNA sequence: TGTGCCAGCAGCGTAGTCCCGGGGGGCGGGGAGACCCAGTACTTC.

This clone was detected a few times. For the CDR3, the DNA is TGTGCCAGCAGCGTAGGGGATACGCAGTATTTT. The encoded protein is CASSVGDTQYF. The chain combines TRBV9 with TRBJ2-3; no clear D. The V gene lost 0 bases and the J gene lost 6 bases, with 2 bases spanning the gap. The CDR3 contains 11 residues. Germline lookup yields CDR1 SGDLS and CDR2 YYNGEE.

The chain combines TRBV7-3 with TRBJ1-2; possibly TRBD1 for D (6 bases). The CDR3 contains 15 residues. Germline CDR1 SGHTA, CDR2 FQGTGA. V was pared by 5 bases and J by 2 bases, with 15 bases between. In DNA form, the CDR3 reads TGTGCCAGCAGCCGAGACCAGGGGCCCAACTATGGCTACACCTTC. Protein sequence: CASSRDQGPNYGYTF. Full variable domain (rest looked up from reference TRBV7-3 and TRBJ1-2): GAGVSQTPSNKVTEKGKYVELRCDPISGHTALYWYRQSLGQGPEFLIYFQGTGAADDSGLPNDRFFAVRPEGSVSTLKIQRTERGDSAVYLCASSRDQGPNYGYTFGSGTRLTVV.

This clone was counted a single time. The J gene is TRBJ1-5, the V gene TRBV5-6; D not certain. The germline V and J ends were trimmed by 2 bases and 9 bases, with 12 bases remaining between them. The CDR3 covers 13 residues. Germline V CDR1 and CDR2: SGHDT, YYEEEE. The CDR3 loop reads CASSFAPGRPQHF. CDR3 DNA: TGTGCCAGCAGCTTTGCCCCCGGGAGGCCCCAGCATTTT.

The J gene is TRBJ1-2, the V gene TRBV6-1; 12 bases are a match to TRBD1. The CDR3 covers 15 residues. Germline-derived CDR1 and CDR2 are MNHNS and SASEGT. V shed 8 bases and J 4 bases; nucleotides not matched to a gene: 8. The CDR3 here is CASRDRGRIGYGYTF. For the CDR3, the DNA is TGTGCCAGCCGGGACAGGGGGCGGATTGGCTATGGCTACACCTTC.